This TCR beta chain stems from a study of T cells in Graves' hyperthyroidism and ophthalmopathy. Findings and limits, study-wide: Most clonotypes that expanded in the thyroid above 0.001 also showed up in blood. Ophthalmopathy cases were set apart from stable hyperthyroidism by a 13 V-J model.

Hyperthyroidism of Graves' type that showed no ophthalmopathy progression within 18 months was stable. The PBMCs were taken from around 9.1 ml of fresh peripheral blood. It was RNA transcripts that yielded the amplified TCR beta CDR3 regions. The study used the HTBI primer set for a first-round RT-PCR of the TCR CDR3. TCRdb ran MiXCR on the multiplex PCR reads and lists one entry per CDR3 protein. The data show about 570,000 distinct CDR3 sequences, with approximately 14% seen just once and about 14% held by the top ten. About this clonotype: Its matching antigen is unknown.

Germline values: CDR1 SEHNR, CDR2 FQNEAQ (reference sequence). This CDR3 region has 17 residues. The V segment lost 5 bases and the J segment 4 bases; nucleotides outside the gene matches: 13. Sequenced sample: blood. J is TRBJ2-2 and V is TRBV7-9, with 7 positions matching TRBD2. This sequence was found in a woman aged 40 to 50 with Graves' hyperthyroidism. In DNA form, the CDR3 reads TGTGCCAGCAGCCCGGATTTGAGGGCGGGGGTCACCGGGGAGCTGTTTTTT. The encoded protein is CASSPDLRAGVTGELFF.